Presented here are 23 T cell receptor beta chains from one specimen sequenced in a study of T cell responses to AZD1222 COVID-19 vaccine. Generated by immunoSEQ multiplex PCR, the TCRdb table keeps only in-frame clones and is missing some. The sample has about 150,000 clones, more than 85% seen once. Source: peripheral blood, taken 28 days after the second AZD1222 dose. The receptors derive from an adult who received the AZD1222 COVID-19 vaccine.

The rearrangement uses TRBV28 and TRBJ2-7; possibly TRBD1 for D (6 bases). Trimming stripped 1 base from V and 6 bases from J, with 10 bases between. Germline lookup yields CDR1 MDHEN and CDR2 SYDVKM. The CDR3 has 13 residues. CDR3 bases: TGTGCCAGCAGTTTATCCGGCAGGGGCGAGCAGTACTTC. Residues: CASSLSGRGEQYF.

This chain joins TRBV7-9 and TRBJ1-2; 7 positions agree with TRBD1. The germline CDR1 and CDR2 sequences are SEHNR and FQNEAQ (reference sequence). V shed 5 bases, J shed 0 bases, and the junction held 9 bases outside the gene matches. The CDR3 runs to 16 residues. The CDR3 is CASSARTGAANYGYTF. CDR3 nucleotide sequence: TGTGCCAGCAGCGCCCGGACAGGAGCTGCTAACTATGGCTACACCTTC.

This clone was picked up one time. This chain links TRBV9 with TRBJ1-1, with 7 positions matching TRBD1. The ends lost 4 bases at V and 1 base at J; junction bases unmatched: 10. The V gene's germline CDR1 is SGDLS and CDR2 YYNGEE. The CDR3 spans 16 residues. The CDR3 DNA is TGTGCCAGCAGCCCCTATGACAGGGTTAAGAACACTGAAGCTTTCTTT. This translates into CASSPYDRVKNTEAFF.

The chain links TRBV19 to TRBJ2-7; 7 nucleotides agree with TRBD1. Germline CDR1 is LNHDA and CDR2 is SQIVND (reference sequence). The CDR3 contains 14 residues. V shed 3 bases, J shed 2 bases, and the junction held 4 bases outside the gene matches. CDR3 bases: TGTGCCAGTAGTATCGGGACAGCCGCCTACGAGCAGTACTTC. Translated: CASSIGTAAYEQYF.

The rearrangement joins TRBV2 to TRBJ2-7; D possibly uses TRBD1 or TRBD2 (5 bases each). CDR3 length: 14 residues. V was cut by 5 bases and J by 3 bases, with 14 bases left in between. CDR1 is SNHLY and CDR2 is FYNNEI in the germline V gene. The CDR3 region has the DNA TGTGCCAGCAGTTCGAAGGGACGCCTCTACGAGCAGTACTTC. Its translation: CASSSKGRLYEQYF.

Details on this clone: The identical CDR3 is also encoded by other nucleotide sequences in the sample. The rearrangement uses TRBV9 and TRBJ2-1; possible D gene TRBD2, 6 bases. The CDR3 loop spans 15 amino acids. Germline CDR1 reads SGDLS; CDR2 reads YYNGEE. Trimming left V 0 bases short and J 2 bases short, with 9 bases between. CDR3 amino acids: CASSVGLGAYNEQFF. The CDR3 coding sequence is TGTGCCAGCAGCGTAGGACTAGGCGCCTACAATGAGCAGTTCTTC.

This chain uses TRBV27 with TRBJ1-5; D gene uncertain. The V gene's germline CDR1 is MNHEY and CDR2 SMNVEV (reference sequence). The CDR3 runs to 11 residues. Trimming left V 2 bases short and J 7 bases short, with 3 bases between. CDR3 protein: CASSLSQPQHF. Here the CDR3 DNA reads TGTGCCAGCAGTTTAAGCCAGCCCCAGCATTTT.

In the case of this clone: This same CDR3 is encoded by further DNA sequences in the sample. CDR3 sequence reads: CASSPGYYGYTF. The CDR3 DNA follows: TGTGCCAGCAGTCCAGGGTACTATGGCTACACCTTC. The J gene is TRBJ1-2, the V gene TRBV12-3 or TRBV12-4; D is perhaps TRBD1 (5 bases). Trimming cost V 5 bases and J 3 bases, with 7 bases left between them. This CDR3 region has 12 residues.

J is TRBJ2-3 and V is TRBV3-1 (or the pseudogene TRBV3-2), with 8 bases that match TRBD2. CDR1 and CDR2 (germline): LGHDT, YNNKEL (reference sequence). The CDR3 runs to 16 residues. V gave up 3 bases and J gave up 4 bases; unmatched junction bases: 9. The CDR3 region is CASSQVLAGNPDTQYF. In DNA, the CDR3 is TGTGCCAGCAGCCAGGTATTAGCGGGAAACCCAGATACGCAGTATTTT.

The gene calls are TRBV23-1 and TRBJ2-7; D is unclear. TRBV23-1 is identified as an open reading frame with a role that is uncertain. CDR3 size: 10 residues. Deletions cut 11 bases from V and 2 bases from J, with 7 bases between. DNA for the CDR3: TGCGCCTCCCCCCCCTACGAGCAGTACTTC. The encoded protein is CASPPYEQYF.

The chain uses TRBV4-1 and TRBJ1-5; TRBD1 might be the D (6 bases). CDR3 length: 17 residues. CDR1 is MGHRA, CDR2 YSYEKL, per germline. The V end lost 2 bases, the J end lost 6 bases, and 20 bases lay between the germline ends. The CDR3 is CASSQPPRGGRGQPQHF. The DNA of the CDR3 is TGCGCCAGCAGCCAACCTCCCCGGGGGGGGCGAGGTCAGCCCCAGCATTTT.

The V call is TRBV19, the J call TRBJ2-7, with 10 bases aligning to TRBD1. This CDR3 spans 18 amino acids. CDR1 LNHDA and CDR2 SQIVND come from the germline V gene (reference sequence). V lost 2 bases, J lost 0 bases, and 10 bases stayed unmatched. The DNA of the CDR3 is TGTGCCAGTAGTATACGAGTCGCCGGGACAGGGGCCTCCTACGAGCAGTACTTC. It yields the protein CASSIRVAGTGASYEQYF.

The chain employs TRBV24-1 and TRBJ1-4; perhaps TRBD1 as D (5 bases). Germline lookup yields CDR1 KGHDR and CDR2 SFDVKD. There are 15 residues in the CDR3. V lost 3 bases to trimming and J lost 7 bases, with 14 bases between them. This chain's CDR3 is CATSDTGLGGEKLFF. The CDR3 DNA follows: TGTGCCACCAGTGATACGGGCCTTGGGGGTGAAAAACTGTTTTTT.

J is TRBJ2-1 and V is TRBV3-1 (or the pseudogene TRBV3-2); TRBD2 aligns across 8 bases. This CDR3 has 14 amino acids. Germline CDR1 and CDR2: LGHDT and YNNKEL (reference sequence). Trimming cost V 4 bases and J 1 base; bases outside gene matches: 0. The CDR3 nucleotides are TGTGCCAGCAGCCGACTAGCGTCCTACAATGAGCAGTTCTTC. Its translation is CASSRLASYNEQFF.

This chain joins TRBV7-6 and TRBJ2-5; 10 bases align to TRBD1. Germline V gene sequence: CDR1 SGHVS, CDR2 FNYEAQ. This CDR3 comprises 16 residues. Losses at the gene ends were 5 bases for V and 2 bases for J; bases not matched to a gene: 8. CDR3 protein: CASSHWMDRGQETQYF. CDR3 coding DNA: TGTGCCAGCAGCCACTGGATGGACAGGGGGCAAGAGACCCAGTACTTC.

The chain couples TRBV30 to TRBJ2-7; the D gene is possibly TRBD2 (6 bases). CDR3 length: 15 residues. The V gene lost 3 bases and the J gene lost 0 bases, with 15 bases spanning the gap. CDR1 is GTSNPN, CDR2 SVGIG, per germline (reference sequence). The CDR3 DNA reads as TGTGCCTGGAGCGCCGGGACTGCCAACTCCTACGAGCAGTACTTC. It is translated as CAWSAGTANSYEQYF. Complete variable domain (other parts from reference TRBV30 and TRBJ2-7): SQTIHQWPATLVQPVGSPLSLECTVEGTSNPNLYWYRQAAGRGLQLLFYSVGIGQISSEVPQNLSASRPQDRQFILSSKKLLLSDSGFYLCAWSAGTANSYEQYFGPGTRLTVT.

The chain is built from TRBV3-1 (or the pseudogene TRBV3-2) and TRBJ2-3; D is perhaps TRBD2 (6 bases). The V end lost 4 bases, the J end lost 2 bases, and 13 bases lay between the germline ends. There are 15 residues in the CDR3. Germline CDR1 and CDR2: LGHDT and YNNKEL (reference sequence). CDR3 region: CASSPWTGATDTQYF. The CDR3 DNA sequence: TGTGCCAGCAGCCCGTGGACGGGAGCCACAGATACGCAGTATTTT.

The rearrangement links TRBV19 to TRBJ2-6; 8 bases line up with TRBD1. V lost 7 bases to trimming and J lost 4 bases; unmatched junction nucleotides: 12. Germline assignment: CDR1 LNHDA and CDR2 SQIVND (reference sequence). This CDR3 comprises 17 residues. The CDR3 here is CASTSGGAGFGANVLTF. In DNA form, the CDR3 reads TGTGCCAGTACCTCAGGGGGCGCGGGATTCGGGGCCAACGTCCTGACTTTC.

Written as DNA, the CDR3 is TGTGCCAGTAGTATTGTTTCCGAGAGTGAGCAGTTCTTC. It yields the protein CASSIVSESEQFF. The chain combines TRBV19 with TRBJ2-1, with no clear D. This CDR3 is built from 13 residues. The germline V gene encodes CDR1 LNHDA and CDR2 SQIVND (reference sequence). Trimming stripped 3 bases from V and 9 bases from J, with 12 bases between.

The CDR3 coding sequence is TGTGCCAGTAGTATGGACAGGGTAACTAATGAAAAACTGTTTTTT. Residues: CASSMDRVTNEKLFF. V is TRBV19 and J is TRBJ1-4; 8 positions match TRBD1. Trimming at V came to 3 bases and at J to 1 base, leaving 1 base not matched to a gene. The CDR3 has 15 residues. CDR1 is LNHDA and CDR2 is SQIVND in the germline V gene (reference sequence).

This chain connects TRBV9 to TRBJ2-5; perhaps TRBD1 as D (6 bases). The V end lost 3 bases, the J end lost 1 base, and 10 bases lay between the germline ends. Germline-derived CDR1 and CDR2 are SGDLS and YYNGEE. This CDR3 has 14 residues. For the CDR3, the DNA is TGTGCCAGCAGCGCGACAGGAACCCAAGAGACCCAGTACTTC. This gives the protein CASSATGTQETQYF.

V and J are TRBV5-1 and TRBJ1-4; TRBD1 is a possible D gene (5 bases). Deletions cut 4 bases from V and 5 bases from J, with 18 bases between. Per germline, CDR1 SGHRS and CDR2 YFSETQ. This CDR3 comprises 16 residues. CDR3 coding DNA: TGCGCCAGCAGCATCGACAGCCTCCACGAAAATGAAAAACTGTTTTTT. Its protein is CASSIDSLHENEKLFF.

V gene TRBV5-4 combines with J gene TRBJ1-2, with unresolved D. Germline V gene lookup returns CDR1 SGHNT and CDR2 YYREEE (reference sequence). V lost 4 bases, J lost 4 bases, and 14 bases lay in between. This CDR3 is 14 amino acids long. This CDR3 is CASSADLGSYGYTF. The CDR3 DNA sequence: TGTGCCAGCAGCGCAGACTTGGGAAGCTATGGCTACACCTTC.